These T cell receptor beta chains were read from a single sample in a study of cytomegalovirus exposure and HLA in healthy donors. Some clones are missing from TCRdb's copy, which holds only in-frame ones; the method was immunoSEQ multiplex PCR. The sample has around 97,000 clones, 65% to 85% seen once; the top ten hold roughly 5%. Sequencing was done on a sample of PBMCs. The origin of the receptors is a man in his forties in good health and CMV-seropositive. Both conserved end residues are part of each CDR3. Each record gives: V gene, D gene, J gene, CDR3 DNA, CDR3 protein. The D gene is left open where the match is weak.

V gene: TRBV18; D gene: -; J gene: TRBJ2-7; CDR3 DNA: TGTGCCAGCTCACCGACAGGTCTCTCCTACGAGCAGTACTTC; CDR3 protein: CASSPTGLSYEQYF
V gene: TRBV19; D gene: -; J gene: TRBJ1-5; CDR3 DNA: TGTGCCAGTCGGACGGGATCCCTGGCCCAGCATTTT; CDR3 protein: CASRTGSLAQHF
V gene: TRBV19; D gene: TRBD1; J gene: TRBJ2-4; CDR3 DNA: TGTGCCAGTAGTAACAGGGGTGGGAGCAAAAACAGTCAGTACTTC; CDR3 protein: CASSNRGGSKNSQYF
V gene: TRBV7-7; D gene: -; J gene: TRBJ2-1; CDR3 DNA: TGTGCTAGCAGCTTAGTGTCGGGTACCAATGAGCAGTTCTTC; CDR3 protein: CASSLVSGTNEQFF
V gene: TRBV9; D gene: -; J gene: TRBJ2-1; CDR3 DNA: TGTGCCAGCAGCCGACACCAAACCAATGAGCAGTTCTTC; CDR3 protein: CASSRHQTNEQFF
V gene: TRBV7-9; D gene: -; J gene: TRBJ1-4; CDR3 DNA: TGTTCCAGCAGCAGTAGGACAGAAAGGGAAAAACTGTTTTTT; CDR3 protein: CSSSSRTEREKLFF
V gene: TRBV6-5; D gene: -; J gene: TRBJ2-7; CDR3 DNA: TGTGCCAGCAGTTACGCGGTGGGCTCCTACGAGCAGTACTTC; CDR3 protein: CASSYAVGSYEQYF
V gene: TRBV7-9; D gene: -; J gene: TRBJ2-1; CDR3 DNA: TGTGCCAGCAGCTCTGATAGTCATGAGCAGTTCTTC; CDR3 protein: CASSSDSHEQFF
V gene: TRBV6-6; D gene: TRBD1; J gene: TRBJ1-2; CDR3 DNA: TGTGCCAGCAGTTACCTTGACAGGGCCTATGGCTACACCTTC; CDR3 protein: CASSYLDRAYGYTF
V gene: TRBV27; D gene: -; J gene: TRBJ1-1; CDR3 DNA: TGTGCCAGCAGTTTAACGAGGGTGAACACTGAAGCTTTCTTT; CDR3 protein: CASSLTRVNTEAFF